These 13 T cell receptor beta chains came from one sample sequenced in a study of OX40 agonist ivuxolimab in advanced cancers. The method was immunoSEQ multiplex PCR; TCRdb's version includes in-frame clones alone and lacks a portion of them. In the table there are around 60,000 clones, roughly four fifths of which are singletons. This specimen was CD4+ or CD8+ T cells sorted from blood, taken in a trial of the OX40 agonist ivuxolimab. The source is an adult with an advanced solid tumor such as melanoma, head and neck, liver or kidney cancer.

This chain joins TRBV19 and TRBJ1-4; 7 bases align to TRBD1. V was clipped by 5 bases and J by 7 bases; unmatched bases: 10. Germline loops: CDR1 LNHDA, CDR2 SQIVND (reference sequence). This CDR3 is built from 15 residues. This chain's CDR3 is CASSPRGQVAEKLFF. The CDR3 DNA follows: TGTGCCAGTAGTCCCCGCGGACAGGTAGCTGAAAAACTGTTTTTT.

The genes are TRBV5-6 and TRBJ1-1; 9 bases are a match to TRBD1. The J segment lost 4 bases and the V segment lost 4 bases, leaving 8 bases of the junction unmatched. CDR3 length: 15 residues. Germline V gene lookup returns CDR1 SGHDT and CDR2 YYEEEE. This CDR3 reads CASSAGGTGTTEAFF. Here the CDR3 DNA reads TGTGCCAGCAGCGCCGGTGGGACAGGGACCACTGAAGCTTTCTTT.

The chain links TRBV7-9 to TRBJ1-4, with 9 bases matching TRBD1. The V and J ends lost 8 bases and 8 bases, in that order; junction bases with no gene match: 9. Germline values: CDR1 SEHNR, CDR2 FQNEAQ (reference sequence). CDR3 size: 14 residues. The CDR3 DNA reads TGTGCCAGCGAGCCGGGACAGGGAAGAGAAAAACTGTTTTTT. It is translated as CASEPGQGREKLFF.

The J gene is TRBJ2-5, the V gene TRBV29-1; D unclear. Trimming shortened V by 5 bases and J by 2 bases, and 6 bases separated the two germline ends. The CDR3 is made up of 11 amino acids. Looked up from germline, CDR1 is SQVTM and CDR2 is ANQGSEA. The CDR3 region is CSVTEQETQYF. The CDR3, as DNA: TGCAGCGTTACAGAACAAGAGACCCAGTACTTC.

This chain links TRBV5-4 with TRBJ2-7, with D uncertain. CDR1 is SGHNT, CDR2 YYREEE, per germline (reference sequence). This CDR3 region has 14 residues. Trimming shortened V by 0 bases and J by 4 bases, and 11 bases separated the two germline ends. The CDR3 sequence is CASSLGGMRYEQYF. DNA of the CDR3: TGTGCCAGCAGCTTGGGAGGAATGAGATACGAGCAGTACTTC.

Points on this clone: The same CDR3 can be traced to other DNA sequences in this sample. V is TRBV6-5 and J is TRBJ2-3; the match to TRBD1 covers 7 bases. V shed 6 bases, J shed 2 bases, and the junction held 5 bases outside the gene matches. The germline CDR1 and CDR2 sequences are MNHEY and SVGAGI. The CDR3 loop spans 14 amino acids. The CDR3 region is CASSPGQYTDTQYF. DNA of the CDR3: TGTGCCAGCAGCCCGGGACAGTACACAGATACGCAGTATTTT.

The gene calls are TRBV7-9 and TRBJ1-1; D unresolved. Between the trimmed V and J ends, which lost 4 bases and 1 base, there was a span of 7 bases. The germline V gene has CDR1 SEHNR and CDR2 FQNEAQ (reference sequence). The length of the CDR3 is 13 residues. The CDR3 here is CASSSQQNTEAFF. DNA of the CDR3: TGTGCCAGCAGCTCTCAGCAGAACACTGAAGCTTTCTTT.

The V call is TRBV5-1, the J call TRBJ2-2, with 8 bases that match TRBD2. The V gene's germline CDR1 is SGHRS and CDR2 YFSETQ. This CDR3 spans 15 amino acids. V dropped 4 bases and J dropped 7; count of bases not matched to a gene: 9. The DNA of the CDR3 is TGCGCCAGCAGCGGCGGTAGCCTAGCGGGCGGGGAGCTGTTTTTT. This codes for CASSGGSLAGGELFF. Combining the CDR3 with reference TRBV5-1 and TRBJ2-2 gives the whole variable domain KAGVTQTPRYLIKTRGQQVTLSCSPISGHRSVSWYQQTPGQGLQFLFEYFSETQRNKGNFPGRFSGRQFSNSRSEMNVSTLELGDSALYLCASSGGSLAGGELFFGEGSRLTVL.

The CDR3 bases are TGCGCCAGCAGCTTGCTAGGACAGGGGGCGCCGAACGAGCAGTACTTC. Residues: CASSLLGQGAPNEQYF. The gene calls are TRBV5-1 and TRBJ2-5, with TRBD1 identical over 11 bases. The J call may be incorrect, as the DNA end agrees better with TRBJ2-7. Germline CDR1 SGHRS, CDR2 YFSETQ. The CDR3 consists of 16 residues.

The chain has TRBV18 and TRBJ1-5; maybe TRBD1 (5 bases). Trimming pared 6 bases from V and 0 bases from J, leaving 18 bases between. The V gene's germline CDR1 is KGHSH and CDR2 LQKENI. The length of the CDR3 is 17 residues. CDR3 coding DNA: TGTGCCAGCTCCCGTGTTGGGGGGTTTAATAGCAATCAGCCCCAGCATTTT. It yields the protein CASSRVGGFNSNQPQHF.

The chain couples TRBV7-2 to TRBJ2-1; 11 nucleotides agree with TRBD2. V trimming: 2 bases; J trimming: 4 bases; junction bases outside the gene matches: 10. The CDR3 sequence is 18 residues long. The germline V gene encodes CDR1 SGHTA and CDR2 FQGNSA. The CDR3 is CASSLSLAGTSGYNEQFF. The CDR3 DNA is TGTGCCAGCAGCTTAAGCCTCGCCGGGACTAGCGGTTACAATGAGCAGTTCTTC.

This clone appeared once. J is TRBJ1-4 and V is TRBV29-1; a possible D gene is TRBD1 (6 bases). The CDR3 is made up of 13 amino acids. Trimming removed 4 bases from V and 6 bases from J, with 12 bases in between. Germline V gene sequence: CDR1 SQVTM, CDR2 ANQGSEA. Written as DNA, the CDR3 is TGCAGCGTTGGGACAGCCCCAGATGAAAAACTGTTTTTT. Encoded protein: CSVGTAPDEKLFF.

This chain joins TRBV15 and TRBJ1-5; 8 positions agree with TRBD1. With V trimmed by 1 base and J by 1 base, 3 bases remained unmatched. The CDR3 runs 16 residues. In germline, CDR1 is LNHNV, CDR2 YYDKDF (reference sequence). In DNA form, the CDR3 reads TGTGCCACCAGCAGAGGACAGGGGTCGAGCAATCAGCCCCAGCATTTT. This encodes CATSRGQGSSNQPQHF.